Below are 4 T cell receptor beta chains sequenced from a single sample in a study of blood T cell repertoires in COVID-19. Assay: immunoSEQ multiplex PCR; the TCRdb copy retains only in-frame clones and omits some. The sample carries around 83,000 clones, 80% to 90% recorded once. Sequencing was done on a sample of peripheral blood. All receptors derive from a man in his 70s with active or convalescent COVID-19.

The chain has TRBV6-2 or TRBV6-3 and TRBJ2-2, with D possibly TRBD2 on 6 matching bases. The CDR3 contains 18 residues. CDR1 and CDR2 (germline): MNHEY, SVGEGT. The germline V and J ends were trimmed by 6 bases and 1 base, with 21 bases remaining between them. As DNA, the CDR3 is TGTGCCAGCAGCCGGGCCCCCATACTAGCCCAGAACACCGGGGAGCTGTTTTTT. Protein: CASSRAPILAQNTGELFF.

The rearrangement uses TRBV6-1 and TRBJ1-5; the D is unclear. CDR1 MNHNS and CDR2 SASEGT come from the germline V gene. The V end was cut by 3 bases, the J end by 5 bases, with 11 bases between. This CDR3 comprises 14 residues. The CDR3 is CASSDHGRDQPQHF. CDR3 DNA: TGTGCCAGCAGTGACCACGGGAGAGATCAGCCCCAGCATTTT.

The chain has TRBV28 and TRBJ1-6; 7 bases match TRBD1. This CDR3 has 14 residues. V dropped 5 bases and J dropped 3; count of bases not matched to a gene: 1. Germline CDR1 and CDR2: MDHEN and SYDVKM. The CDR3 nucleotides read TGTGCCAGCAGTCGGGACAGCTATAATTCACCCCTCCACTTT. Amino acids: CASSRDSYNSPLHF.

This clone appeared a single time. The rearrangement links TRBV28 to TRBJ1-3, with no clear D. V was shortened by 2 bases and J by 8 bases, with 10 bases between the two germline ends. This CDR3 comprises 13 residues. Per the germline V gene, CDR1 is MDHEN and CDR2 is SYDVKM. CDR3 residues: CASSLGVQDTIYF. The CDR3 coding sequence is TGTGCCAGCAGTTTAGGCGTCCAGGACACCATATATTTT.